This passage covers 7 T cell receptor beta chains from one sample sequenced in a study of T-cell memory formation after mild COVID-19. Each CDR3 protein is one row after TCRdb ran MiXCR on the 5' RACE reads. This table holds some 300,000 distinct CDR3 sequences, about 20% found once. Sequencing was done on a sample of PBMCs or a T cell subset sorted from them (not recorded which). All receptors come from a man aged 18 to 35 who had mild COVID-19 (a few samples of this study predate the infection). Cell type and time point are not known.

This rearrangement joins TRBV21-1 to TRBJ2-3; TRBD2, the D gene given by the table, was not confirmed from the DNA. TRBV21-1 is a pseudogene. This CDR3 has 14 amino acids. CDR3 DNA sequence: TGTGCCAGCAGACCCAGCGGGTACACAGATACGCAGTATTTT. This gives the protein CASRPSGYTDTQYF.

The chain uses TRBV7-2 and TRBJ1-5; a weak D match, TRBD1 (5 bases). Trimming removed 1 base from V and 11 bases from J, with 9 bases in between. In germline, CDR1 is SGHTA, CDR2 FQGNSA. The CDR3 consists of 12 residues. Written as DNA, the CDR3 is TGTGCCAGCAGCTTAGGGGGCCTGGCCCAGCATTTT. Translated: CASSLGGLAQHF.

The chain uses TRBV14 and TRBJ2-5; a weak D match, TRBD1 (5 bases). The CDR3 is 15 amino acids. Germline lookup yields CDR1 SGHDN and CDR2 FVKESK. Trimming shortened V by 6 bases and J by 0 bases, and 14 bases separated the two germline ends. In DNA, the CDR3 is TGTGCCAGCAGTAGAACCCGACAGCACCAAGAGACCCAGTACTTC. Its protein is CASSRTRQHQETQYF.

A few counts support this clonotype. The chain has TRBV5-6 and TRBJ2-6; no clear D. Looked up from germline, CDR1 is SGHDT and CDR2 is YYEEEE. The CDR3 totals 15 residues. Trimming removed 0 bases at V and 2 bases at J, with 6 bases between. CDR3 sequence (DNA): TGTGCCAGCAGCTTGGAGCTAACTGGGGCCAACGTCCTGACTTTC. Translated: CASSLELTGANVLTF. Looking up the rest from reference TRBV5-6 and TRBJ2-6 gives the full variable domain: DAGVTQSPTHLIKTRGQQVTLRCSPKSGHDTVSWYQQALGQGPQFIFQYYEEEERQRGNFPDRFSGHQFPNYSSELNVNALLLGDSALYLCASSLELTGANVLTFGAGSRLTVL.

The chain joins TRBV20-1 to TRBJ1-1; TRBD1 agrees at 9 bases. The trim removed 3 bases at V and 4 bases at J, leaving 6 bases unmatched. The V gene's germline CDR1 is DFQATT and CDR2 SNEGSKA (reference sequence). The CDR3 is 14 residues long. CDR3 in amino acids: CSASRTGVGTEAFF. The CDR3 bases are TGCAGTGCTAGCCGGACAGGGGTTGGCACTGAAGCTTTCTTT.

This clonotype was found a few times. The chain has TRBV29-1 and TRBJ2-2; D gene uncertain. Germline CDR1 reads SQVTM; CDR2 reads ANQGSEA. The CDR3 sequence is 13 residues long. Deletions cut 7 bases from V and 2 bases from J, with 11 bases between. The CDR3 reads CSALSGNTGELFF. The CDR3 nucleotides read TGCAGCGCCCTTAGTGGCAACACCGGGGAGCTGTTTTTT.

V and J are TRBV29-1 and TRBJ2-3; 10 positions match TRBD1. Germline assignment: CDR1 SQVTM and CDR2 ANQGSEA. The CDR3 consists of 14 residues. The V and J ends lost 6 bases and 5 bases, in that order; junction bases with no gene match: 8. CDR3 DNA: TGCAGCGTCAAAAGGACAGGGGGGAAAGATACGCAGTATTTT. This gives the protein CSVKRTGGKDTQYF.